Listed below are T cell receptor beta chains from one sample, sequenced in a study of hypomethylating agent response in myelodysplastic syndrome. Sequencing was performed with immunoSEQ multiplex PCR; in TCRdb, only in-frame clones are kept and a portion is missing. The repertoire holds about 6,000 clones, approximately 84% seen once, with 8% to 10% in the top ten. The sequences come from bone marrow, collected before or after starting hypomethylating agent treatment for myelodysplastic syndrome (not recorded which). These receptors came from a human donor with myelodysplastic syndrome. The CDR3 runs from the conserved cysteine through the conserved F or W. Fields, in order: clone size, D gene, V gene, J gene, CDR3 DNA, CDR3 protein. D genes are given only for firm matches. Size is omitted from some rows. Given values are once, few, many or a class for expanded clones.

.	.	TRBV30	TRBJ2-2	TGTGCCTGGGAGCGGGCTCCGAACACCGGGGAGCTGTTTTTT	CAWERAPNTGELFF
.	.	TRBV9	TRBJ2-6	TGTGCCAGCAGCCCAAGAGGGGGGACTGGGGCCAACGTCCTGACTTTC	CASSPRGGTGANVLTF
.	TRBD1	TRBV7-3	TRBJ2-2	TGTGCCAGCAGCCCCACAGGGGGCACCGGGGAGCTGTTTTTT	CASSPTGGTGELFF
.	.	TRBV10-3	TRBJ1-6	TGTGCCATCAGTGAGTCACAGGGTAAGGGATCACCCCTCCACTTT	CAISESQGKGSPLHF
few	.	TRBV28	TRBJ1-5	TGTGCCAGCTCAGGGAGCGTCTCCAATCAGCCCCAGCATTTT	CASSGSVSNQPQHF
once	TRBD1	TRBV5-6	TRBJ1-4	TGTGCCAGCAGCTTTACCTGGGGACAGGGGAATGAAAAACTGTTTTTT	CASSFTWGQGNEKLFF
.	.	TRBV7-2	TRBJ1-1	TGTGCCAGCAGCAAAGATGGGGGAACGGCTGAAGCTTTCTTT	CASSKDGGTAEAFF
.	.	TRBV10-2	TRBJ1-1	TGCGCCAGCAGTGAAGCGGGGGCAAACACTGAAGCTTTCTTT	CASSEAGANTEAFF
.	.	TRBV5-4	TRBJ1-1	TGTGCCAGCAGCTTGGTTCCGACAGACATTCATGAAGCTTTCTTT	CASSLVPTDIHEAFF
few	.	TRBV5-4	TRBJ2-7	TGTGCCAGCAGCTCTATCGAACTAGGGGGCGAGCAGTACTTC	CASSSIELGGEQYF
medium-sized	.	TRBV19	TRBJ2-1	TGTGCCAGTAGTATAGCCCGGGGCGGGTACAATGAGCAGTTCTTC	CASSIARGGYNEQFF
once	TRBD2	TRBV5-8	TRBJ2-3	TGTGCCAGCAGCTTGGGAGGGACTACCACAGATACGCAGTATTTT	CASSLGGTTTDTQYF
.	.	TRBV10-3	TRBJ1-1	TGTGCCATCAGTGAGTGGCAGATGAACACTGAAGCTTTCTTT	CAISEWQMNTEAFF
.	TRBD1	TRBV11-1	TRBJ2-7	TGTGCCAGCAGCCCACAGGGGGCCGAGCACGAGCAGTACTTC	CASSPQGAEHEQYF
.	.	TRBV25-1	TRBJ1-1	TGTGCCACCAAACCGGGTGTTGGCACTGAAGCTTTCTTT	CATKPGVGTEAFF
.	.	TRBV30	TRBJ1-3	TGTGCCTGGAGTGTAAGGGGTACTGGAAACACCATATATTTT	CAWSVRGTGNTIYF
few	.	TRBV11-2	TRBJ1-4	TGTGCCAGCAGCAGTCAGGCCGGGGGGTTCCTAAATGAAAAACTGTTTTTT	CASSSQAGGFLNEKLFF
.	TRBD1	TRBV5-1	TRBJ1-2	TGCGCCAGCAGCTCCGGGACAGATGGCTACACCTTC	CASSSGTDGYTF
.	TRBD1	TRBV9	TRBJ2-1	TGTGCCAGCAGCACCTCAATTGGGCAGGGGGACAATGAGCAGTTCTTC	CASSTSIGQGDNEQFF
.	TRBD2	TRBV10-3	TRBJ2-1	TGTGCCATCAAAACTACTAGCGGGAGTGGTTCGAATGAGCAGTTCTTC	CAIKTTSGSGSNEQFF
few	.	TRBV5-1	TRBJ2-5	TGCGCCAGCAGTAGATGGAGCCAAGAGACCCAGTACTTC	CASSRWSQETQYF
.	TRBD1	TRBV7-9	TRBJ1-2	TGTGCCAGCAGCTCAGCAGCAGGGGGATGGGGCTACACCTTC	CASSSAAGGWGYTF
.	.	TRBV28	TRBJ2-3	TGTGCCAGCACGGGAATCGATACGCAGTATTTT	CASTGIDTQYF
.	.	TRBV18	TRBJ1-1	TGTGCCAGCTCACCGGGTCCGGGCTCAAACACTGAAGCTTTCTTT	CASSPGPGSNTEAFF
.	TRBD1	TRBV5-1	TRBJ2-5	TGCGCCAGCAGCGATAACCCGGGACAGGTTCAAGAGACCCAGTACTTC	CASSDNPGQVQETQYF
.	.	TRBV5-1	TRBJ1-5	TGCGCCAGCAGCTTGGGAGGGCCGGGCGATCAGCCCCAGCATTTT	CASSLGGPGDQPQHF
.	TRBD1	TRBV2	TRBJ1-2	TGTGCCAGCGGGAGGACAGGGGGGGATGGCTACACCTTC	CASGRTGGDGYTF
.	.	TRBV4-2	TRBJ2-5	TGTGCCAGCAGCCAAGAACCAGGGCTACCCCAAGAGACCCAGTACTTC	CASSQEPGLPQETQYF
.	.	TRBV27	TRBJ2-1	TGTGCCAGCAGTGCCCAGGGAGCGGGTGATTACAATGAGCAGTTCTTC	CASSAQGAGDYNEQFF
.	TRBD1	TRBV5-1	TRBJ1-2	TGCGCCAGCAGCCCCCGGGACAGGGGATCGGGAGGCTACACCTTC	CASSPRDRGSGGYTF
.	.	TRBV2	TRBJ2-3	TGTGCCAGCAGTTCGGACCACACAGATACGCAGTATTTT	CASSSDHTDTQYF
.	.	TRBV19	TRBJ1-1	TGTGCCAGTAGTAGCAGGGGTACTGAAGCTTTCTTT	CASSSRGTEAFF
.	TRBD2	TRBV28	TRBJ2-2	TGTGCCAGCAGTTTATCGGGGGGGTTCGGCACCGGGGAGCTGTTTTTT	CASSLSGGFGTGELFF
.	TRBD2	TRBV7-8	TRBJ2-1	TGTGCCAGCAGCATCCCCCACTTAGCGGGGTACAATGAGCAGTTCTTC	CASSIPHLAGYNEQFF
few	TRBD1	TRBV2	TRBJ2-7	TGTGCCAGCAACCTGAACGGGGACAGGGCCCACGAGCAGTACTTC	CASNLNGDRAHEQYF
.	TRBD1	TRBV19	TRBJ2-5	TGTGCCAGTAGGTCGGACAGGGGACGGGAGACCCAGTACTTC	CASRSDRGRETQYF
once	TRBD1	TRBV5-5	TRBJ1-2	TGTGCCAGCAGCTCGGAGGGCAGGGGGCAATCTGGCTACACCTTC	CASSSEGRGQSGYTF
.	.	TRBV6-5	TRBJ1-1	TGTGCCAGCAGTACCGGGATTACCGAAGCTTTCTTT	CASSTGITEAFF
.	.	TRBV19	TRBJ2-7	TGTGCCAGTAGTATTAACCAGGCCTACGAGCAGTACTTC	CASSINQAYEQYF
.	.	TRBV5-3	TRBJ1-6	TGTGCCAGAAGCTTTCGCAAGCCCAATTCACCCCTCCACTTT	CARSFRKPNSPLHF
once	TRBD2	TRBV10-3	TRBJ2-7	TGTGCCATCAGCCAAGGACTAGCGGGGCCGCACGAGCAGTACTTC	CAISQGLAGPHEQYF
.	.	TRBV5-1	TRBJ2-6	TGCGCCAGCAGCTTGGTACTGACTGGGGCCAACGTCCTGACTTTC	CASSLVLTGANVLTF
.	.	TRBV30	TRBJ2-2	TGTGCCTGGAGGACTTCCGAGACCCACACCGGGGAGCTGTTTTTT	CAWRTSETHTGELFF
.	.	TRBV5-6	TRBJ2-3	TGTGCCAGCAGCTACAGGGAAACCACAGATACGCAGTATTTT	CASSYRETTDTQYF
.	TRBD2	TRBV29-1	TRBJ2-5	TGCAGCGTTTTAGCGGGGGGATCCCAAGAGACCCAGTACTTC	CSVLAGGSQETQYF
.	.	TRBV15	TRBJ2-4	TGTGCCACCAGCAGAGATCGCCGGATTATAGACAAAAACATTCAGTACTTC	CATSRDRRIIDKNIQYF
.	TRBD1	TRBV5-1	TRBJ1-4	TGCGCCAGCAGCGGGACAGCCGCAACTAATGAAAAACTGTTTTTT	CASSGTAATNEKLFF
.	.	TRBV11-2	TRBJ2-3	TGTGCCAGCAGCTTAGCCGGGGGAGATACGCAGTATTTT	CASSLAGGDTQYF
.	.	TRBV29-1	TRBJ2-6	TGCAGCGCGACGGCGGGAGGGGCCAACGTCCTGACTTTC	CSATAGGANVLTF
.	TRBD2	TRBV7-8	TRBJ2-3	TGTGCCAGCAGCTTAGCGCTAAAACAGGGTTTAGCGGGATCCACAGATACGCAGTATTTT	CASSLALKQGLAGSTDTQYF
.	TRBD1	TRBV9	TRBJ1-6	TGTGCCAGCAGTTTTGACAGGGGAGACTCACCCCTCCACTTT	CASSFDRGDSPLHF
.	TRBD2	TRBV5-6	TRBJ2-1	TGTGCCAGCAGCCCGGGAGGGCCCCACAATGAGCAGTTCTTC	CASSPGGPHNEQFF
few	.	TRBV19	TRBJ1-2	TGTGCCTGTACGTCGATTGGCGGAGACGAGGGCTACACCTTC	CACTSIGGDEGYTF
.	.	TRBV10-2	TRBJ1-1	TGCGCCAGCAGTGAAGCAGGGGCCTCCGGTGAAGCTTTCTTT	CASSEAGASGEAFF